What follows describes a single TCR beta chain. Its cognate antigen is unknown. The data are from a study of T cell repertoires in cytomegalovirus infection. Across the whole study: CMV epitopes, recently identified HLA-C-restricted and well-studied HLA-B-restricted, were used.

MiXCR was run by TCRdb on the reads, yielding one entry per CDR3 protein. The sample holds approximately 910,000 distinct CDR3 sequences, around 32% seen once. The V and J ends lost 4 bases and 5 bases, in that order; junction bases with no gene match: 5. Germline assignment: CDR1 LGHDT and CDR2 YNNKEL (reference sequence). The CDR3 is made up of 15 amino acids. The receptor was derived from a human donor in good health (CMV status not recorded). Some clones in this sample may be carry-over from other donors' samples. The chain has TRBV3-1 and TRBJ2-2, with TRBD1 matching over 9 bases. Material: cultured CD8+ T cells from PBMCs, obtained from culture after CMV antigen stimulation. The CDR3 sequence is CASSRGTGRTGELFF. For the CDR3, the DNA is TGTGCCAGCAGCCGGGGGACAGGGAGAACCGGGGAGCTGTTTTTT.